The TCR beta chain under discussion was sequenced for a study of blood T cell repertoires in COVID-19. For the study at large: Sources were T cells, B-cell-depleted T cells, or PBMCs; the material itself was cDNA or gDNA.

V lost 5 bases and J 1 base, leaving 10 bases between the germline ends. The germline gives CDR1 SEHNR, CDR2 FQNEAQ (reference sequence). The CDR3 is made up of 14 amino acids. Sequenced by immunoSEQ multiplex PCR; TCRdb stores in-frame clones only, minus some. The sample comprises just under 60,000 clones, around 81% of which are singletons, and around 9.6% rests with the top ten. This sequence was found in a man aged 80 or over with COVID-19, enrolled during active disease. This chain joins TRBV7-9 and TRBJ2-3, with a possible D match to TRBD1 (5 bases). The sample was peripheral blood. This CDR3 is CASSAKGRTDTQYF. In DNA form, the CDR3 reads TGTGCCAGCAGCGCCAAGGGGCGCACAGATACGCAGTATTTT.